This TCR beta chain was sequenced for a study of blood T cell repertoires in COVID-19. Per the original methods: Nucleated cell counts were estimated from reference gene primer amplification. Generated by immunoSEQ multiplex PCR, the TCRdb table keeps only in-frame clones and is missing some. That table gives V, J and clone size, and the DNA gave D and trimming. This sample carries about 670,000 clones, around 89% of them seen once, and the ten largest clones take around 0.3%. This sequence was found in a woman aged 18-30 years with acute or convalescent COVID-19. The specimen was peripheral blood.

CDR3 amino acids: CASSTGTGGLTRELFF. CDR3 bases: TGTGCCAGCAGCACCGGGACAGGGGGACTTACCCGGGAGCTGTTTTTT. This rearrangement joins TRBV5-4 to TRBJ2-2, with 11 positions matching TRBD1. The CDR3 extends over 16 amino acids. CDR1 SGHNT and CDR2 YYREEE come from the germline V gene (reference sequence). Trimming at V came to 4 bases and at J to 9 bases, leaving 11 bases not matched to a gene.